These T cell receptor beta chains were read from a single sample in a study of primary melanoma T cells and metastatic recurrence. The protocol was immunoSEQ multiplex PCR, while the TCRdb copy is restricted to in-frame clones and leaves out a portion. The table shows roughly 150 clones, with around two thirds occurring only once. Sequencing used melanoma tumor tissue. Source of these receptors: a human donor with melanoma. CDR3s include the opening cysteine and the closing phenylalanine or tryptophan.

TRBJ2-1 TRBV19 CASIGGAEQFF
TRBJ2-3 TRBV6-8 CAIAAGGTDTQYF
TRBJ2-2 TRBV19 CASRDLGQGVIGELFF
TRBJ2-7 TRBV18 CASSQDSYEQYF
TRBJ1-1 TRBV19 CASSTATRNTEAFF
TRBJ2-1 TRBV29-1 CSVEEILTAYNEQFF